This TCR beta chain was captured in a study of blood T cell repertoires in COVID-19. Study-level information: From T cells, B-cell-depleted T cells, or PBMCs came the material, which was cDNA or gDNA.

The authors' processing: Using reference gene primer amplification, nucleated cell counts were estimated. Generated by immunoSEQ multiplex PCR, the TCRdb table keeps only in-frame clones and is missing some. Clone size and the V and J calls come from that table; the DNA yielded D and trimming. The data contain a few hundred thousand clones, more than 70% of them singletons. CDR1 is SQVTM, CDR2 ANQGSEA, per germline. This CDR3 region has 15 residues. V lost 5 bases and J lost 0; bases outside the gene matches: 10. During active infection, Seattle patients enrolled and were then monitored through disease.

Sequencing was carried out using peripheral blood. The clonotype was recovered from a woman in her thirties with COVID-19, enrolled during active disease. The chain links TRBV29-1 to TRBJ2-7; 7 nucleotides align to TRBD1. The CDR3 sequence: CSVTTGDAYSYEQYF. DNA for the CDR3: TGCAGCGTTACCACAGGGGATGCATACTCCTACGAGCAGTACTTC.